This TCR beta chain was obtained from a study of blood T cells in healthy people across ages (dated by TCRdb to about 2015). About the investigation overall: In model experiments, template switching captured about one uniquely barcoded TCR beta cDNA molecule for every two T cells. Age-related changes in TCR beta repertoire diversity were measured in the study by deep sequencing normalized with unique cDNA molecular identifiers. The donors were divided into four age groups: young (average around 16 years), middle-aged (about 40), aged (around 67) and long-lived (82). To avoid experimental bias, donors of different ages were distributed randomly across sequencing lanes. Using the same blood draw, the study looked at two additional independent replicas of 1 million unique cDNA reads for two donors, one aged 18 to 30 and the other aged 80 or older.

Comments on this clonotype: Its antigen is currently not known. Base qualities are not at hand, and no much larger clone is one base apart.

Library generation was performed with 5' RACE. Sequencing was carried out with an Illumina HiSeq 2500. A second PCR of roughly 7 to 11 cycles was performed with a sample-barcoded 5' primer and a J-beta primer mix. A template-switch 5' adaptor carrying 12 random nucleotides introduced a unique molecular identifier onto each TCR beta cDNA molecule. Each sample yielded at least 2.5 million CDR3-containing paired-end reads. The Mint cDNA synthesis kit, primed by a TRBC-specific oligonucleotide, was used to synthesize first-strand cDNA from all RNA. Following uracil-DNA glycosylase treatment, all cDNA underwent a first 18-cycle PCR with the universal primers M1SS and BC2_uni_R. For the original study's pipeline: For normalization, 1 million high-quality reads, each with a distinct molecular identifier, were randomly selected from each sample. Instead of being binned into consensus sequences, reads with shared molecular identifiers were discarded. MiTCR, set to a Q25 quality threshold and the strictest error-elimination algorithm, was used for CDR3 identification, clonotype clustering and error correction. Lower-bound total TCR beta diversity was estimated with a nonparametric unseen species model using Euler transformation. TCRdb reworked the public reads: Q25 trimming with fastp, MiXCR clone assembly, productive beta chains retained. Rows are combined by CDR3 protein, so each entry shows the most common genes and DNA. Here the V and J calls rest on TCRdb's processing, not on the authors' analysis. Present in this sample are approximately 1.5 million distinct CDR3 sequences, about 42% of which were seen just once. Roughly 3.7% of the sample is held by the ten biggest clonotypes.

The paper as a whole reports these results and caveats: Compared with the aged group, more naive CD4+ T cells, fewer expanded clones and increased TCR diversity were shown by the long-lived group, suggesting age selection. Because profiling used bulk unsorted PBMCs, naive and antigen-experienced compartments could not be compared conclusively. Estimates of total diversity based on one million sequenced T cells were regarded as lower bounds and as underestimates. As age increased, observed TCR beta diversity per million T cells dropped in a roughly linear way, and a significant reduction was already evident by age around 41. The percentage of naive T cells measured by flow cytometry correlated strongly with observed TCR beta diversity. Because donor CMV infection status was unknown, age-related changes in expanded clonotypes were potentially confounded.

The approximately 40 donors, aged about 6 to 95 years, were systemically healthy Caucasian individuals from Russia. Each donor gave about 9.7 milliliters of peripheral blood, drawn into EDTA-treated Vacutainer tubes. Ficoll-Paque density-gradient centrifugation was used to isolate PBMCs, with at least 7 million per sample. Total RNA was extracted from PBMCs with Trizol reagent, with at least 5.5 micrograms obtained per sample. The percentages of naive CD45RAhigh/CD27high T cells were determined by flow cytometry on a PBMC aliquot from every donor. Its CDR3 holds 17 amino acids, cysteine through phenylalanine. Left in the record is the CDR3 DNA by itself, 51 bases read in frame from the first base. Looking up the germline V gene yields CDR1 LGHNA and CDR2 YSLEER. Trimmed from V: 0 bases; trimmed from J: 9 bases; junction bases lacking a gene match: 10.

The rearranged chain carries TRBV4-3 and TRBJ2-1, with 11 middle bases fitting TRBD2. The specimen sequenced was blood. The receptor's source is a woman in her late teens or twenties in good health. CDR3 region: CASSQDLGSGGEAEQFF. The bases are TGCGCCAGCAGCCAAGACCTTGGTAGCGGGGGGGAGGCTGAGCAGTTCTTC.